The next 20 T cell receptor beta chains were all read from a single sample in a study of blood T cells in healthy people across ages. The authors ran a second PCR of about 6 to 12 cycles using a sample-barcoded 5' primer and a J-beta primer mix. A single record per CDR3 protein comes from TCRdb applying MiXCR to the 5' RACE reads. The sample consists of around 1,000,000 distinct CDR3 sequences, less than 25% of them appearing once. This sample also belongs to another study, concerning T cells of mothers and their children.

Sequences were obtained from blood. The receptors were sampled from a girl aged 2 to 9 in good health.

The genes are TRBV13 and TRBJ1-6; perhaps TRBD1 as D (5 bases). The V gene's germline CDR1 is PRHDT and CDR2 FYEKMQ (reference sequence). The CDR3 has 14 residues. V lost 0 bases and J 10 bases, leaving 10 bases between the germline ends. The CDR3 sequence: CASSLGPGGSPLHF. CDR3 nucleotide sequence: TGTGCCAGCAGCTTAGGCCCCGGGGGATCACCCCTCCACTTT.

The chain combines TRBV11-3 with TRBJ2-3, with 14 bases matching TRBD2. V lost 5 bases and J lost 0; bases outside the gene matches: 7. CDR1 is SGHNT, CDR2 YENEEA, per germline. The CDR3 consists of 18 residues. This CDR3 is CASSLGTSGGLSTDTQYF. CDR3 bases: TGTGCCAGCAGCCTAGGGACTAGCGGGGGCCTCAGCACAGATACGCAGTATTTT. The whole variable domain, remainder taken from reference TRBV11-3 and TRBJ2-3, is EAGVVQSPRYKIIEKKQPVAFWCNPISGHNTLYWYLQNLGQGPELLIRYENEEAVDDSQLPKDRFSAERLKGVDSTLKIQPAELGDSAVYLCASSLGTSGGLSTDTQYFGPGTRLTVL.

J is TRBJ2-5 and V is TRBV28, with TRBD1 identical over 10 bases. The J call is doubtful: the DNA matches TRBJ2-7 better. The CDR3 spans 15 residues. Germline V gene lookup returns CDR1 MDHEN and CDR2 SYDVKM. This CDR3 is CASSPLGQGVGEQYF. CDR3 DNA sequence: TGTGCCAGCAGCCCCTTAGGACAGGGGGTAGGCGAGCAGTACTTC.

A few counts support this clonotype. For the CDR3, the DNA is TGTGCCAGCCGCGGACAGGCAACACAAGCTTTCTTT. Its protein product is CASRGQATQAFF. V usage is TRBV7-9 and J usage is TRBJ1-1, with 7 bases matching TRBD1. Germline CDR1 and CDR2: SEHNR and FQNEAQ (reference sequence). The CDR3 loop spans 12 amino acids. The J segment lost 9 bases and the V segment lost 8 bases, leaving 9 bases of the junction unmatched.

V gene TRBV2 combines with J gene TRBJ2-5; either TRBD1 or TRBD2 may fit D (5 bases each). The J call could be wrong; TRBJ2-1 is a better fit for the DNA end. Germline V gene sequence: CDR1 SNHLY, CDR2 FYNNEI. This CDR3 region has 14 residues. The DNA of the CDR3 is TGTGCCAGCCCCCGAGAGGGGCTAAATAATGAGCAGTTCTTC. Encoded protein: CASPREGLNNEQFF.

This chain connects TRBV20-1 to TRBJ2-5, with 7 bases identical to TRBD1. Germline V gives CDR1 DFQATT, CDR2 SNEGSKA (reference sequence). CDR3 size: 14 residues. J was trimmed by 4 bases and V by 1 base; bases with no gene match: 6. The CDR3 loop reads CSARVDDRVETQYF. In DNA form, the CDR3 reads TGCAGTGCTAGAGTTGATGACAGGGTAGAGACCCAGTACTTC.

The rearrangement uses TRBV12-3 or TRBV12-4 and TRBJ2-5; D possibly uses TRBD1 or TRBD2 (6 bases each). This CDR3 spans 13 amino acids. Trimming left V 6 bases short and J 5 bases short, with 13 bases between. CDR3 DNA: TGTGCCAGCAGCTCCTGGGGGGCGGAGACCCAGTACTTC. Protein product: CASSSWGAETQYF.

This sequence joins TRBV9 and TRBJ2-5; D unresolved. The germline CDR1 and CDR2 sequences are SGDLS and YYNGEE. Trimming took off 3 bases at V and 5 bases at J, with 8 bases between the two ends. CDR3 length: 12 amino acids. Here the CDR3 reads CASSASAETQYF. In nucleotides, the CDR3 is TGTGCCAGCAGCGCTTCCGCGGAGACCCAGTACTTC.

The rearrangement links TRBV7-8 to TRBJ2-2, with D perhaps given as TRBD1 or TRBD2 (6 bases each). The germline V and J ends were trimmed by 1 base and 6 bases, with 12 bases remaining between them. CDR1 SGHVS and CDR2 FQNEAQ come from the germline V gene. The CDR3 runs 15 residues. This CDR3 is CASSLVGGTSGELFF. The CDR3, as DNA: TGTGCCAGCAGCTTAGTCGGCGGGACATCCGGGGAGCTGTTTTTT.

Note on this clonotype: At one boundary the junction diverges from the germline segment, which might be a read error. V and J are TRBV2 and TRBJ2-7, with 11 bases matching TRBD2. The CDR3 covers 10 residues. The germline CDR1 and CDR2 sequences are SNHLY and FYNNEI. The DNA for the CDR3 is TGTGCCGGCAGAGGGACTAGCGGGTACTTC. It is translated as CAGRGTSGYF.

This clonotype was detected only a few times. The rearrangement links TRBV6-5 to TRBJ2-5; D is ambiguous. The CDR3 covers 15 residues. Germline V CDR1 and CDR2: MNHEY, SVGAGI. V gave up 4 bases and J gave up 0 bases, with 12 bases separating them. This CDR3 is CASSSFSADQETQYF. Written as DNA, the CDR3 is TGTGCCAGCAGTTCCTTCTCGGCGGACCAAGAGACCCAGTACTTC.

The chain combines TRBV4-1 with TRBJ2-5; TRBD1 matches 9 bases. The J call is doubtful: the DNA matches TRBJ2-1 better. The CDR3 loop spans 17 amino acids. Germline V gene data show CDR1 as MGHRA and CDR2 as YSYEKL. CDR3 residues: CASSQVGSETGGNEQFF. Written as DNA, the CDR3 is TGCGCCAGCAGCCAAGTTGGGAGCGAGACAGGGGGCAATGAGCAGTTCTTC.

The J gene is TRBJ1-3, the V gene TRBV6-5, with unresolved D. V lost 6 bases and J lost 4, with 7 bases in between. Germline values: CDR1 MNHEY, CDR2 SVGAGI. There are 12 residues in the CDR3. DNA for the CDR3: TGTGCCAGCAGGAACCGGGGAAACACCATATATTTT. It codes for CASRNRGNTIYF.

This clonotype appeared many times. V usage is TRBV12-5 and J usage is TRBJ2-3, with D tentatively TRBD2 (5 bases). Trimming stripped 9 bases from V and 4 bases from J, with 11 bases between. Per the germline V gene, CDR1 is LGHNT and CDR2 is FRNRAP. CDR3 length equals 12 residues. For the CDR3, the DNA is TGTGCTAGCGGGGAAGGCTCAGATACGCAGTATTTT. As protein: CASGEGSDTQYF. Based on the CDR3 plus reference TRBV12-5 and TRBJ2-3, the full variable domain is DARVTQTPRHKVTEMGQEVTMRCQPILGHNTVFWYRQTMMQGLELLAYFRNRAPLDDSGMPKDRFSAEMPDATLATLKIQPSEPRDSAVYFCASGEGSDTQYFGPGTRLTVL.

CDR3 DNA sequence: TGTGCCAGCAGTTTATTTCCGTCATCCTATGGCTACACCTTC. Encoded protein: CASSLFPSSYGYTF. The chain is built from TRBV28 and TRBJ1-2; no definite D call. The CDR3 has 14 residues. Per germline, CDR1 MDHEN and CDR2 SYDVKM. V lost 1 base, J lost 4 bases, and 10 bases lay in between.

This clonotype was seen at least ten times. This chain's CDR3 is CSARRGGAYEQYF. The CDR3 DNA sequence: TGCAGTGCCCGAAGGGGGGGGGCCTACGAGCAGTACTTC. V and J are TRBV20-1 and TRBJ2-5; possible D gene TRBD2, 7 bases. The DNA end lines up better with TRBJ2-7; the J call may be wrong. Per germline, CDR1 DFQATT and CDR2 SNEGSKA (reference sequence). CDR3 size: 13 residues.

This clonotype was counted many times. This chain joins TRBV7-2 and TRBJ2-3; 15 nucleotides match TRBD2. There are 15 residues in the CDR3. Germline CDR1 reads SGHTA; CDR2 reads FQGNSA. J was trimmed by 4 bases and V by 4 bases; bases with no gene match: 0. The CDR3 spells CASSWTSGGADTQYF. The CDR3 DNA is TGTGCCAGCAGCTGGACTAGCGGGGGGGCAGATACGCAGTATTTT. Full variable domain (remainder filled in from reference TRBV7-2 and TRBJ2-3): GAGVSQSPSNKVTEKGKDVELRCDPISGHTALYWYRQSLGQGLEFLIYFQGNSAPDKSGLPSDRFSAERTGGSVSTLTIQRTQQEDSAVYLCASSWTSGGADTQYFGPGTRLTVL.

The chain uses TRBV29-1 and TRBJ2-5, with 10 positions matching TRBD1. With the DNA end fitting TRBJ2-7 better, the J assignment may be wrong. This CDR3 spans 14 amino acids. Germline-derived CDR1 and CDR2 are SQVTM and ANQGSEA. The CDR3 sequence: CSVTGTGVSYEQYF. DNA for the CDR3: TGCAGCGTTACCGGGACAGGGGTGTCCTACGAGCAGTACTTC.

This clonotype was detected only a few times. V is TRBV3-1 and J is TRBJ2-4; a possible D gene is TRBD2 (5 bases). With 5 bases removed from V and 8 bases from J, the gap between germline ends came to 16 bases. The CDR3 is made up of 14 amino acids. Germline assignment: CDR1 LGHDT and CDR2 YNNKEL (reference sequence). DNA for the CDR3: TGTGCCAGCAGCTCTAGTGGGCTAGCAGACATTCAGTACTTC. This codes for CASSSSGLADIQYF.

The sample holds a few counts of this clonotype. This chain links TRBV12-3 or TRBV12-4 with TRBJ2-7; D is possibly TRBD1 or TRBD2 (5 bases each). V was trimmed by 6 bases and J by 1 base, leaving 13 bases between them. The CDR3 consists of 14 residues. CDR3 region: CASSAVGTSYEQYF. The CDR3 DNA reads TGTGCCAGCAGCGCCGTAGGGACGTCCTACGAGCAGTACTTC.